One sample yielded the 23 T cell receptor beta chains listed below, sequenced in a study of identical twins. TCRdb reprocessed the 5' RACE reads with MiXCR, giving one entry per CDR3 protein. Among some 330,000 distinct CDR3 sequences listed, roughly 10% were seen once. The sequencing sample was made of naive T cells sorted from blood. The receptors originated from a woman aged 45-65 years in good health.

In its sample, this clonotype was seen a few times. This chain joins TRBV5-1 and TRBJ2-1; D is ambiguous. Germline CDR1 reads SGHRS; CDR2 reads YFSETQ. V was trimmed by 0 bases and J by 9 bases, leaving 19 bases between them. CDR3 length equals 16 residues. The CDR3 loop is CASSLVIPLGFSEQFF. CDR3 coding DNA: TGCGCCAGCAGCTTGGTGATCCCGTTGGGGTTCAGTGAGCAGTTCTTC.

This clonotype was detected ten times or more. The chain carries TRBV29-1 and TRBJ2-1, with D uncertain. The CDR3 length is 11 residues. Germline lookup yields CDR1 SQVTM and CDR2 ANQGSEA. The V and J ends lost 7 bases and 0 bases respectively, with 4 bases between them. The CDR3 protein is CSANSYNEQFF. In DNA form, the CDR3 reads TGCAGCGCCAACTCCTACAATGAGCAGTTCTTC.

The rearrangement joins TRBV20-1 to TRBJ2-5; D gene uncertain. Germline CDR1 reads DFQATT; CDR2 reads SNEGSKA (reference sequence). This CDR3 is built from 11 residues. V was trimmed by 5 bases and J by 5 bases, leaving 9 bases between them. The CDR3 nucleotides read TGCAGTGCTGAGACCCAGGAGACCCAGTACTTC. Its translation: CSAETQETQYF.

The V call is TRBV3-1, the J call TRBJ2-3; 12 nucleotides agree with TRBD2. The CDR3 spans 19 residues. V lost 2 bases, J lost 2 bases, and 11 bases stayed unmatched. Germline V gives CDR1 LGHDT, CDR2 YNNKEL (reference sequence). CDR3 nucleotide sequence: TGTGCCAGCAGCCAACACACCCTGGGACTAGCGGGTGACACAGATACGCAGTATTTT. It specifies CASSQHTLGLAGDTDTQYF.

This clonotype was seen a handful of times. The J gene is TRBJ2-1, the V gene TRBV20-1, with 7 bases that match TRBD2. With V trimmed by 0 bases and J by 6 bases, 8 bases remained unmatched. The CDR3 totals 15 residues. The V gene's germline CDR1 is DFQATT and CDR2 SNEGSKA (reference sequence). The CDR3 loop reads CSAREGSGKSNEQFF. The CDR3 bases are TGCAGTGCTAGAGAAGGGAGCGGGAAGTCCAATGAGCAGTTCTTC.

This clonotype was counted many times. The CDR3 spells CSAPGWGGRYNEQFF. The CDR3 DNA follows: TGCAGTGCTCCGGGGTGGGGCGGGAGGTACAATGAGCAGTTCTTC. The rearrangement links TRBV20-1 to TRBJ2-1; TRBD2 aligns across 8 bases. The germline V gene encodes CDR1 DFQATT and CDR2 SNEGSKA (reference sequence). With 5 bases clipped from V and 4 bases from J, the junction kept 10 bases outside the gene matches. The CDR3 has 15 amino acids.

This chain uses TRBV5-1 with TRBJ2-3, with a tentative D call TRBD1 (5 bases). Between the trimmed V and J ends, which lost 0 bases and 2 bases, there was a span of 10 bases. Germline lookup yields CDR1 SGHRS and CDR2 YFSETQ. The CDR3 has 15 amino acids. CDR3 amino acids: CASSLGRQSTDTQYF. The CDR3 bases are TGCGCCAGCAGCTTGGGGCGACAGTCCACAGATACGCAGTATTTT.

In regard to this clonotype: It may be a read error: a sequence one base away is much more abundant. The chain recombines TRBV12-3 or TRBV12-4 with TRBJ2-7; 14 bases map to TRBD2. V shed 1 base, J shed 5 bases, and the junction held 4 bases outside the gene matches. This CDR3 spans 16 amino acids. CDR3 sequence (DNA): TGTGCCAGCAGTTTAGGGACTAGCGGGAGGAGTGACGAGCAGTACTTC. This sequence encodes CASSLGTSGRSDEQYF.

In its sample, this clonotype was seen many times. The rearrangement links TRBV12-3 or TRBV12-4 to TRBJ2-5, with 11 bases matching TRBD2. Trimming cost V 8 bases and J 5 bases; bases outside gene matches: 7. The CDR3 runs 14 residues. The CDR3 reads CASRIAGGLETQYF. CDR3 nucleotides: TGTGCCAGCCGGATAGCGGGAGGGCTGGAGACCCAGTACTTC.

In its sample, this clonotype was seen a few times. The CDR3, as DNA: TGCAGCGCCGGCTGGGGCTCCTATGGCTACACCTTC. As protein: CSAGWGSYGYTF. The V call is TRBV29-1, the J call TRBJ1-2; TRBD1 is a possible D gene (5 bases). The V gene's germline CDR1 is SQVTM and CDR2 ANQGSEA. V was trimmed by 7 bases and J by 4 bases, leaving 13 bases between them. The CDR3 runs to 12 residues.

This clonotype was counted between two and nine times. The genes are TRBV9 and TRBJ2-1, with TRBD2 matching 12 bases. This CDR3 spans 16 amino acids. The ends lost 0 bases at V and 4 bases at J; junction bases unmatched: 2. From germline, CDR1 is SGDLS and CDR2 YYNGEE. This CDR3 reads CASSVVTSGRYNEQFF. In nucleotides, the CDR3 is TGTGCCAGCAGCGTAGTAACTAGCGGGAGGTACAATGAGCAGTTCTTC.

This clonotype was counted between two and nine times. The J gene is TRBJ2-1, the V gene TRBV20-1, with D possibly TRBD2 on 6 matching bases. Trimming pared 0 bases from V and 12 bases from J, leaving 18 bases between. The CDR3 spans 14 residues. Germline assignment: CDR1 DFQATT and CDR2 SNEGSKA (reference sequence). The CDR3 region has the DNA TGCAGTGCTAGAGATGGGGGGTGGGGACTGACGCAGTTCTTC. Amino acid sequence: CSARDGGWGLTQFF.

Here the CDR3 reads CASTTGQGLYTGELFF. The CDR3 coding sequence is TGTGCCAGCACCACGGGACAGGGTTTGTACACCGGGGAGCTGTTTTTT. The chain recombines TRBV2 with TRBJ2-2, with 9 bases matching TRBD1. This CDR3 has 16 amino acids. V shed 7 bases, J shed 3 bases, and the junction held 9 bases outside the gene matches. Per the germline V gene, CDR1 is SNHLY and CDR2 is FYNNEI.

A few counts support this clonotype. The rearrangement links TRBV3-1 to TRBJ2-1, with 9 bases identical to TRBD2. Germline lookup yields CDR1 LGHDT and CDR2 YNNKEL (reference sequence). This CDR3 is 15 amino acids long. With 0 bases clipped from V and 7 bases from J, the junction kept 4 bases outside the gene matches. The CDR3 nucleotides are TGTGCCAGCAGCCAAGACGGCGGGAGGGTGAATGAGCAGTTCTTC. Its protein product is CASSQDGGRVNEQFF.

The genes are TRBV29-1 and TRBJ2-5; TRBD1 or TRBD2 may be the D gene (5 bases each). With 3 bases removed from V and 4 bases from J, the gap between germline ends came to 12 bases. This CDR3 is built from 13 residues. Germline CDR1 is SQVTM and CDR2 is ANQGSEA. Written as DNA, the CDR3 is TGCAGCGTTGACTCGTCAGGGAGAGAGACCCAGTACTTC. Translation gives CSVDSSGRETQYF.

V and J are TRBV20-1 and TRBJ2-2; D gene uncertain. Germline CDR1 DFQATT, CDR2 SNEGSKA (reference sequence). The CDR3 spans 13 residues. V dropped 0 bases and J dropped 7 bases, with 9 bases sitting between them. The CDR3 protein is CSARDDVSGELFF. CDR3 DNA: TGCAGTGCTAGAGATGACGTTAGCGGGGAGCTGTTTTTT.

This clonotype was observed a few times. The genes are TRBV11-2 and TRBJ2-2; no definite D call. V was cut by 0 bases and J by 5 bases, with 10 bases left in between. The CDR3 runs to 15 residues. Per germline, CDR1 SGHAT and CDR2 FQNNGV. CDR3 region: CASSLESRLTGELFF. DNA of the CDR3: TGTGCCAGCAGCTTAGAATCTCGGTTAACCGGGGAGCTGTTTTTT. The full variable domain, its missing parts supplied by reference TRBV11-2 and TRBJ2-2, is EAGVAQSPRYKIIEKRQSVAFWCNPISGHATLYWYQQILGQGPKLLIQFQNNGVVDDSQLPKDRFSAERLKGVDSTLKIQPAKLEDSAVYLCASSLESRLTGELFFGEGSRLTVL.

This clonotype has just a few counts. This chain connects TRBV2 to TRBJ2-2; 9 positions match TRBD1. With V trimmed by 8 bases and J by 4 bases, 5 bases remained unmatched. From germline, CDR1 is SNHLY and CDR2 FYNNEI. The CDR3 length is 14 residues. The CDR3, as DNA: TGTGCCAGCGGCCGGGACAGGGTCACCGGGGAGCTGTTTTTT. This translates into CASGRDRVTGELFF.

This clonotype has a handful of counts. J is TRBJ2-6 and V is TRBV5-1; 7 bases fit TRBD1. This CDR3 is 17 amino acids long. Germline V gene data show CDR1 as SGHRS and CDR2 as YFSETQ. The trim removed 3 bases at V and 0 bases at J, leaving 6 bases unmatched. The CDR3 DNA sequence: TGCGCCAGCAGCTCGGGACAGTTTGGCTCTGGGGCCAACGTCCTGACTTTC. Its protein product is CASSSGQFGSGANVLTF.

The CDR3 is CASSEGTLSYEQYF. CDR3 coding DNA: TGTGCCAGCAGTGAAGGGACACTCTCCTACGAGCAGTACTTC. The V gene is TRBV6-1, the J gene TRBJ2-7; tentatively, D is TRBD1 (5 bases). Trimming removed 1 base from V and 0 bases from J, with 7 bases in between. Germline V gene lookup returns CDR1 MNHNS and CDR2 SASEGT. The CDR3 is 14 residues long.

This clonotype was recorded a few times. The CDR3: CASSRDFYSNQPQHF. The CDR3 nucleotides read TGTGCCAGCAGCCGGGACTTTTATAGCAATCAGCCCCAGCATTTT. The chain couples TRBV6-5 to TRBJ1-5; possibly TRBD1 for D (5 bases). Germline-derived CDR1 and CDR2 are MNHEY and SVGAGI. The ends were cut back, 6 bases at V and 0 bases at J, with 12 bases in the middle. The CDR3 extends over 15 amino acids.

This clonotype was seen ten or more times. The chain carries TRBV7-2 and TRBJ2-7; D remains unclear. The CDR3 covers 14 residues. The V end lost 4 bases, the J end lost 4 bases, and 14 bases lay between the germline ends. Germline V CDR1 and CDR2: SGHTA, FQGNSA. The CDR3 loop is CASSSRVARYEQYF. For the CDR3, the DNA is TGTGCCAGCAGCTCCCGGGTAGCTAGGTACGAGCAGTACTTC.

This sequence joins TRBV10-3 and TRBJ1-4, with D unresolved. Trimming stripped 10 bases from V and 8 bases from J, with 17 bases between. Germline-derived CDR1 and CDR2 are ENHRY and SYGVKD. The CDR3 length is 13 residues. CDR3 bases: TGTGCCACAAGAGGCACGCCGGGGGAAAAACTGTTTTTT. This encodes CATRGTPGEKLFF.